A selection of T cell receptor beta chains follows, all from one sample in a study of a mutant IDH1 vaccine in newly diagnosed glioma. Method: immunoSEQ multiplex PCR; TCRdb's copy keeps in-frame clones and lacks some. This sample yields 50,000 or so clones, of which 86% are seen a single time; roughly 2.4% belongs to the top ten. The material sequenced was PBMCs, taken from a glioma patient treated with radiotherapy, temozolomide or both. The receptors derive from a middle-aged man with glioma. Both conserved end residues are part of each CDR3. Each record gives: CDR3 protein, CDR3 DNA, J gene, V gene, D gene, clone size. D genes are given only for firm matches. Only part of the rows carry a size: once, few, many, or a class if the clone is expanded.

CDR3aa: CASSLLAGDTQYF; CDR3nt: TGTGCCAGCAGCTTACTAGCGGGAGATACGCAGTATTTT; j_gene: TRBJ2-3; v_gene: TRBV13; d_gene: TRBD2; abundance: -
CDR3aa: CASSLGDRGIYGYTF; CDR3nt: TGCGCCAGCAGCCTGGGGGACAGGGGGATTTATGGCTACACCTTC; j_gene: TRBJ1-2; v_gene: TRBV5-1; d_gene: TRBD1; abundance: -
CDR3aa: CASSQDGGNTEAFF; CDR3nt: TGTGCCAGCAGCCAAGATGGGGGGAACACTGAAGCTTTCTTT; j_gene: TRBJ1-1; v_gene: TRBV14; d_gene: -; abundance: once
CDR3aa: CASSREIEGGYTF; CDR3nt: TGCGCCAGCAGCCGTGAGATAGAGGGTGGCTACACCTTC; j_gene: TRBJ1-2; v_gene: TRBV5-1; d_gene: -; abundance: -
CDR3aa: CASSQEWGWTQYF; CDR3nt: TGTGCCAGCAGCCAAGAGTGGGGTTGGACCCAGTACTTC; j_gene: TRBJ2-5; v_gene: TRBV14; d_gene: -; abundance: -
CDR3aa: CASSFKWQLYYGYTF; CDR3nt: TGTGCCAGCAGCTTTAAGTGGCAGTTGTACTATGGCTACACCTTC; j_gene: TRBJ1-2; v_gene: TRBV5-4; d_gene: -; abundance: -
CDR3aa: CASSWDAGGRYNEQFF; CDR3nt: TGCGCCAGCAGCTGGGATGCGGGAGGGAGGTACAATGAGCAGTTCTTC; j_gene: TRBJ2-1; v_gene: TRBV5-1; d_gene: TRBD2; abundance: few
CDR3aa: CASGPYGRGPTNYGYTF; CDR3nt: TGTGCCAGTGGTCCTTACGGCAGGGGGCCAACTAACTATGGCTACACCTTC; j_gene: TRBJ1-2; v_gene: TRBV19; d_gene: TRBD1; abundance: -
CDR3aa: CATSRDYGYEQYF; CDR3nt: TGTGCCACCAGCAGAGATTATGGCTACGAGCAGTACTTC; j_gene: TRBJ2-7; v_gene: TRBV15; d_gene: -; abundance: -
CDR3aa: CASSPETAKNIQYF; CDR3nt: TGTGCCAGCAGCCCAGAGACCGCCAAAAACATTCAGTACTTC; j_gene: TRBJ2-4; v_gene: TRBV7-2; d_gene: -; abundance: -
CDR3aa: CASRDSSTYEQYF; CDR3nt: TGTGCCAGCCGGGACAGCTCGACCTACGAGCAGTACTTC; j_gene: TRBJ2-7; v_gene: TRBV6-5; d_gene: TRBD1; abundance: -
CDR3aa: CASRGRRWETQYF; CDR3nt: TGTGCCTCCCGGGGGCGCCGGTGGGAGACCCAGTACTTC; j_gene: TRBJ2-5; v_gene: TRBV7-5; d_gene: -; abundance: -